The clone carrying this T cell receptor (beta chain) showed up just a few times. Healthy Caucasians, and only they, were the donors. This CDR3 comprises 14 residues. The ends were cut back, 0 bases at V and 8 bases at J, with 8 bases in the middle. Per germline, CDR1 SGHDN and CDR2 FVKESK. The record originates from a study of identical twins. TCRdb reanalysed the 5' RACE reads using MiXCR and keeps one entry per CDR3 protein. The repertoire has approximately 680,000 distinct CDR3 sequences, roughly 7.2% of them found once; the top ten carry approximately 1.5%. These data were also filed under a second study, of yellow fever vaccine responses in identical twins.

The chain couples TRBV14 to TRBJ2-6; D may be TRBD2 (6 bases). This clonotype was obtained from a woman aged 18-29 years in good health. Sequencing was done on a sample of PBMCs. The CDR3 coding sequence is TGTGCCAGCAGCCAAGATGGGGGGACCAACGTCCTGACTTTC. It codes for CASSQDGGTNVLTF.